A selection of T cell receptor beta chains follows, all from one sample in a study of a mutant IDH1 vaccine in newly diagnosed glioma. The antigens these receptors bind are not known. This table comes from immunoSEQ multiplex PCR, and its TCRdb copy is limited to in-frame clones, with some not included. The repertoire holds about 38,000 clones, about four fifths seen once, with 5% to 5.5% in the top ten. The sequencing used PBMCs, collected from a glioma patient whose treatment included an IDH1 peptide vaccine. The receptors derive from a man aged 35 to 55 with glioma. Both conserved end residues are part of each CDR3. Fields, in order: D gene, clone size, J gene, V gene, CDR3 protein, CDR3 DNA. A D gene is named only where the DNA matches it firmly. Part of the rows lack a size; the others show once, few, many or a class for expanded clones.

d_gene: .; abundance: .; j_gene: TRBJ2-1; v_gene: TRBV10-3; CDR3aa: CAISARPDNEQFF; CDR3nt: TGTGCCATCAGTGCCCGCCCTGACAATGAGCAGTTCTTC
d_gene: .; abundance: .; j_gene: TRBJ2-7; v_gene: TRBV7-2; CDR3aa: CASSPPHEATEQYF; CDR3nt: TGTGCCAGCAGCCCCCCCCACGAGGCTACGGAGCAGTACTTC
d_gene: TRBD1; abundance: .; j_gene: TRBJ2-1; v_gene: TRBV18; CDR3aa: CASSPRDSSYNEQFF; CDR3nt: TGTGCCAGCTCACCTAGGGACAGCTCCTACAATGAGCAGTTCTTC
d_gene: TRBD1; abundance: .; j_gene: TRBJ1-1; v_gene: TRBV10-2; CDR3aa: CASSGDRGRNEAFF; CDR3nt: TGCGCCAGCAGTGGGGACAGGGGGCGGAATGAAGCTTTCTTT
d_gene: TRBD2; abundance: .; j_gene: TRBJ2-1; v_gene: TRBV5-1; CDR3aa: CASSLRGRGNEQFF; CDR3nt: TGCGCCAGCAGCTTGCGCGGGAGGGGCAATGAGCAGTTCTTC
d_gene: TRBD2; abundance: .; j_gene: TRBJ2-7; v_gene: TRBV7-9; CDR3aa: CASSSWTSGRYEQYF; CDR3nt: TGTGCCAGCAGCTCTTGGACTAGCGGGAGGTACGAGCAGTACTTC
d_gene: TRBD2; abundance: .; j_gene: TRBJ2-5; v_gene: TRBV6-4; CDR3aa: CASSDSSGGGKETQYF; CDR3nt: TGTGCCAGCAGTGACTCTAGCGGGGGAGGTAAAGAGACCCAGTACTTC
d_gene: .; abundance: .; j_gene: TRBJ2-7; v_gene: TRBV7-2; CDR3aa: CASSLPTYEQYF; CDR3nt: TGTGCCAGCAGCTTACCAACCTACGAGCAGTACTTC
d_gene: TRBD2; abundance: .; j_gene: TRBJ2-7; v_gene: TRBV28; CDR3aa: CASSGSTSALYEQYF; CDR3nt: TGTGCCAGCAGTGGGTCGACTAGCGCACTCTACGAGCAGTACTTC
d_gene: .; abundance: .; j_gene: TRBJ2-1; v_gene: TRBV5-4; CDR3aa: CASSFLRRGGAQSSYNEQFF; CDR3nt: TGTGCCAGCAGCTTTCTCCGTAGAGGGGGTGCTCAAAGCTCCTACAATGAGCAGTTCTTC
d_gene: .; abundance: .; j_gene: TRBJ2-3; v_gene: TRBV28; CDR3aa: CASSSRTITDTQYF; CDR3nt: TGTGCCAGCAGTTCCCGGACGATTACAGATACGCAGTATTTT
d_gene: TRBD2; abundance: once; j_gene: TRBJ2-4; v_gene: TRBV2; CDR3aa: CASRALTGGGNIQYF; CDR3nt: TGTGCCAGCAGAGCCCTCACGGGAGGAGGGAACATTCAGTACTTC
d_gene: .; abundance: .; j_gene: TRBJ2-3; v_gene: TRBV4-1; CDR3aa: CASSQEGPAFREFTQYF; CDR3nt: TGCGCCAGCAGCCAAGAAGGCCCAGCCTTTAGGGAATTTACGCAGTATTTT
d_gene: TRBD2; abundance: .; j_gene: TRBJ2-7; v_gene: TRBV28; CDR3aa: CASSFSLEREESYEQYF; CDR3nt: TGTGCCAGCAGTTTCTCCCTAGAGCGGGAGGAGTCCTACGAGCAGTACTTC
d_gene: TRBD1; abundance: once; j_gene: TRBJ2-7; v_gene: TRBV4-2; CDR3aa: CASSHSDRGNYEQYF; CDR3nt: TGTGCCAGCAGCCATTCGGACAGGGGGAACTACGAGCAGTACTTC
d_gene: .; abundance: .; j_gene: TRBJ2-7; v_gene: TRBV18; CDR3aa: CASSSNYEQYF; CDR3nt: TGTGCCAGCTCATCAAACTACGAGCAGTACTTC
d_gene: .; abundance: .; j_gene: TRBJ1-5; v_gene: TRBV10-3; CDR3aa: CAISESEGLGNQPQHF; CDR3nt: TGTGCCATCAGTGAGTCAGAGGGGCTCGGCAATCAGCCCCAGCATTTT
d_gene: .; abundance: .; j_gene: TRBJ1-6; v_gene: TRBV7-2; CDR3aa: CASSLVGSPSNSPLHF; CDR3nt: TGTGCCAGCAGCTTAGTGGGGTCACCGAGTAATTCACCCCTCCACTTT
d_gene: TRBD2; abundance: few; j_gene: TRBJ2-3; v_gene: TRBV5-4; CDR3aa: CASSLGGAGVSKDTQYF; CDR3nt: TGTGCCAGCAGCTTGGGGGGAGCGGGAGTGTCTAAAGATACGCAGTATTTT
d_gene: .; abundance: .; j_gene: TRBJ2-1; v_gene: TRBV6-5; CDR3aa: CASSYSRGYLDNEQFF; CDR3nt: TGTGCCAGCAGTTACTCTCGCGGGTATTTGGACAATGAGCAGTTCTTC
d_gene: TRBD2; abundance: .; j_gene: TRBJ2-3; v_gene: TRBV9; CDR3aa: CASSAGVGTSGRGVTDTQYF; CDR3nt: TGTGCCAGCAGCGCCGGGGTAGGGACTAGCGGGAGGGGCGTAACAGATACGCAGTATTTT
d_gene: .; abundance: .; j_gene: TRBJ2-3; v_gene: TRBV5-5; CDR3aa: CASSRDAEADTQYF; CDR3nt: TGTGCCAGCAGCAGGGACGCCGAAGCAGATACGCAGTATTTT
d_gene: .; abundance: .; j_gene: TRBJ1-6; v_gene: TRBV7-6; CDR3aa: CASSLRTDSPLHF; CDR3nt: TGTGCCAGCAGCCTCAGGACAGATTCACCCCTCCACTTT
d_gene: TRBD2; abundance: .; j_gene: TRBJ2-7; v_gene: TRBV6-6; CDR3aa: CASSSSSGGYYEQYF; CDR3nt: TGTGCCAGCAGTTCCTCTAGCGGGGGCTACTACGAGCAGTACTTC